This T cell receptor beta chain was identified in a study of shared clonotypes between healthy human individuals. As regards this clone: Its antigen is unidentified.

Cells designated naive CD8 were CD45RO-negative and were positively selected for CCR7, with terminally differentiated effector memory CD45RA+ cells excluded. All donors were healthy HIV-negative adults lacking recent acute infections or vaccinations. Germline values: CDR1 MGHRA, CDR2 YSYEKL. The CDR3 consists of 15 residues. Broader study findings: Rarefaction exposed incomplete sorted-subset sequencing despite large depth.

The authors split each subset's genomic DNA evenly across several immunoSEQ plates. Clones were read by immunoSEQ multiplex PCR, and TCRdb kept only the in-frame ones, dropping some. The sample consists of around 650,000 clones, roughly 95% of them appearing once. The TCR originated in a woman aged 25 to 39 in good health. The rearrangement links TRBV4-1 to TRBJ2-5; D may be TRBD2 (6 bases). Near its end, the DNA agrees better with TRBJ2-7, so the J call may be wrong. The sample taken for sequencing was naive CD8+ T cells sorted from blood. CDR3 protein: CASSQEDSGSYEQYF. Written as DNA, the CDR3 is TGCGCCAGCAGCCAAGAGGATAGCGGCTCCTACGAGCAGTACTTC.